The following is a T cell receptor beta chain sequence with its context. The entry originates in a study of blood T cell repertoires in COVID-19. Across the study: Sources were T cells, B-cell-depleted T cells, or PBMCs; the material itself was cDNA or gDNA.

Sequenced by immunoSEQ multiplex PCR; TCRdb stores in-frame clones only, minus some. This sample carries approximately 65,000 clones, about 90% of them seen once, and the ten largest clones take about 5%. CDR3 length equals 15 residues. The germline gives CDR1 SGHTA, CDR2 FQGNSA. The ends lost 5 bases at V and 9 bases at J; junction bases unmatched: 5. This chain uses TRBV7-2 with TRBJ2-1, with TRBD2 matching over 15 bases. This TCR was sampled from a human donor in a cohort sampled during active COVID-19. The sequenced sample was peripheral blood. CDR3 nucleotides: TGTGCCAGCAGCATGACGGGACTAGCGGGGGGTGAGCAGTTCTTC. Protein sequence: CASSMTGLAGGEQFF.